This TCR beta chain was identified during a study of blood T cells in healthy people across ages. The germline CDR1 and CDR2 sequences are SGHRS and YFSETQ. V lost 0 bases, J lost 3 bases, and 10 bases lay in between. This CDR3 is built from 15 residues. Next came a second PCR, run for about 6 to 12 cycles, which used a sample-barcoded 5' primer along with a J-beta primer mix. TCRdb re-called the 5' RACE reads with MiXCR, one entry per CDR3 protein. Here the sample spans under 1,100,000 distinct CDR3 sequences, 25% being singletons. The sample holds a few counts of this clonotype. This same sample was also taken into another study, of T cells of mothers and their children.

The chain uses TRBV5-1 and TRBJ2-1; tentatively, D is TRBD1 or TRBD2 (5 bases each). The specimen was blood. The sequence was collected from a girl aged 2 to 9 in good health. The CDR3 protein is CASSLAGLDYNEQFF. In nucleotides, the CDR3 is TGCGCCAGCAGCTTGGCGGGGCTCGACTACAATGAGCAGTTCTTC. The full variable domain, in which reference TRBV5-1 and TRBJ2-1 provide the parts outside the CDR3, is KAGVTQTPRYLIKTRGQQVTLSCSPISGHRSVSWYQQTPGQGLQFLFEYFSETQRNKGNFPGRFSGRQFSNSRSEMNVSTLELGDSALYLCASSLAGLDYNEQFFGPGTRLTVL.